The rows below give T cell receptor beta chains drawn from one sample of a study of graft-versus-host responses after intestinal transplantation. This table comes from immunoSEQ multiplex PCR, and its TCRdb copy is limited to in-frame clones, with some not included. The sample lists 100,000 to 110,000 clones, more than 75% occurring once. Which antigens these TCRs recognize remains unknown. The specimen was unstimulated CD4+ T cells sorted from spleen or lymph node cells, collected before transplant. These receptors were collected from a human donor who was the organ donor for an intestinal transplant. CDR3s include the opening cysteine and the closing phenylalanine or tryptophan. D genes are given only for firm matches. Rows may omit the clone size; those that give it use once, few, many or a size class.

clone_size v_call d_call cdr3_aa
. TRBV4-1 . CASSQDQAGRNEAFF
. TRBV29-1 TRBD2 CSVAEAGGMGETQYF
. TRBV30 TRBD1 CAWKSRGLRDTEAFF
. TRBV7-2 . CASSYSTDTQYF
. TRBV28 TRBD2 CASGGVASGENEQYF
. TRBV6-1 . CASSEVGGSFSNEQFF
. TRBV29-1 TRBD2 CSVDRLAVSTDTQYF
. TRBV10-3 TRBD2 CAIAAGGRIGANVLTF
. TRBV20-1 . CSAREPGEAFF
. TRBV28 . CASSLGGTGEQYF
once TRBV5-6 . CASSGVDPFGKTQYF
. TRBV20-1 . CSARRLGYTF
few TRBV7-9 TRBD1 CASSLGGTGGVYGYTF
. TRBV28 . CASSFPRSYEQYF
. TRBV19 . CASRPSSGNTIYF
once TRBV10-3 . CAISAPGDYGYTF
. TRBV10-2 . CASSESGDLTGNQPQHF
. TRBV9 . CASTQLGTWGNTEAFF
. TRBV2 . CASSGTGLRTDTQYF
. TRBV11-2 TRBD1 CASRYLRDRHYEQYF
. TRBV9 TRBD2 CASSVSPGTSSSVEGTQYF
once TRBV30 . CAWSDLTKNIQYF
. TRBV30 TRBD2 CAWNPLAGDYNEQFF
. TRBV30 . CAWSNRNTEAFF
. TRBV10-1 . CASSESASNSPLHF
. TRBV28 TRBD1 CASSPSGQGSDEQFF
. TRBV5-1 TRBD2 CASSHGLAGGRYEQYF
. TRBV5-5 . CASSLDFRLVVYNEQFF
. TRBV19 TRBD2 CASTSSRGTQETQYF
. TRBV5-1 . CASSLSGDTEAFF
. TRBV30 TRBD2 CAWGGSSGGRSSYNEQFF
. TRBV5-1 . CASSLPQNTEAFF
. TRBV19 TRBD1 CASSRTGKIYEQYF
. TRBV2 . CASSETGAPSSYNEQFF
. TRBV5-1 TRBD2 CASSPEMTSGSTNEQFF
few TRBV19 . CASSPISPSDSPLHF
. TRBV21-1 . CASSSREGYEQYF
. TRBV6-6 TRBD1 CASRQGAGNEQFF